Listed below are T cell receptor beta chains from one sample, sequenced in a study of vaccination and CD4 T cells after COVID-19. For these receptors, no antigen is known. TCRdb fed the PCR reads into MiXCR, producing one record per CDR3 protein. The sample has approximately 10,000 distinct CDR3 sequences, approximately 49% seen once. Sequencing used CD4+ T cells from blood, cultured in vitro. The origin of the receptors is a human donor who had recovered from COVID-19. The CDR3 runs from the conserved cysteine through the conserved F or W. D genes are given only for firm matches. Size values are once, few and many counts, or a class for expanded clones, and some rows have none.

J: TRBJ2-2; size: NA; V: TRBV7-3; D: NA; DNA: TGTGCCAGCAGCTCCACGCACTCCGGGGAGCTGTTTTTT; CDR3: CASSSTHSGELFF
J: TRBJ1-6; size: NA; V: TRBV4-1; D: NA; DNA: TGCGCCAGCAGCCAAGAGAGATTAGGCGGTTCCTATAATTCACCCCTCCACTTT; CDR3: CASSQERLGGSYNSPLHF
J: TRBJ2-7; size: few; V: TRBV15; D: TRBD2; DNA: TGTGCCACCAGCAGGGGACTAGCGGGGGCCTACGAGCAGTACTTC; CDR3: CATSRGLAGAYEQYF
J: TRBJ2-5; size: NA; V: TRBV20-1; D: TRBD2; DNA: TGCAGTGCTACCGGGACTAGCGGGGGGGTACGAGAGACCCAGTACTTC; CDR3: CSATGTSGGVRETQYF
J: TRBJ2-3; size: once; V: TRBV2; D: NA; DNA: TGTGCCAGCAGTCGATCTAGAGATACGCAGTATTTT; CDR3: CASSRSRDTQYF
J: TRBJ2-2; size: NA; V: TRBV19; D: NA; DNA: TGTGCCAGTAGTGCAGGGGTTACGAACACCGGGGAGCTGTTTTTT; CDR3: CASSAGVTNTGELFF
J: TRBJ2-3; size: NA; V: TRBV5-6; D: NA; DNA: TGTGCCAGCAGCTGGCGGGGTGCAGATACGCAGTATTTT; CDR3: CASSWRGADTQYF
J: TRBJ2-5; size: few; V: TRBV20-1; D: NA; DNA: TGCAGTGCTAGCGACAAGGGGGAGACCCAGTACTTC; CDR3: CSASDKGETQYF
J: TRBJ2-3; size: NA; V: TRBV11-2; D: TRBD1; DNA: TGTGCCAGCAGCCTCACCGGGACAGGGGTTGCCGATACGCAGTATTTT; CDR3: CASSLTGTGVADTQYF
J: TRBJ1-2; size: NA; V: TRBV11-3; D: TRBD1; DNA: TGTGCCAGCAGCTTCGGACAGGGGCCTGACTATGGCTACACCTTC; CDR3: CASSFGQGPDYGYTF
J: TRBJ2-1; size: NA; V: TRBV27; D: TRBD2; DNA: TGTGCCAGCAGTTTATCGCCTAGCGGGACGCGATACAATGAGCAGTTCTTC; CDR3: CASSLSPSGTRYNEQFF
J: TRBJ1-1; size: few; V: TRBV19; D: NA; DNA: TGTGCCAGTAGTATAGGGAGACAGCTTATGAACACTGAAGCTTTCTTT; CDR3: CASSIGRQLMNTEAFF
J: TRBJ1-5; size: few; V: TRBV7-8; D: NA; DNA: TGTGCCAGCAGCTTGGATCCGGGAAGCAATCAGCCCCAGCATTTT; CDR3: CASSLDPGSNQPQHF
J: TRBJ1-5; size: NA; V: TRBV5-8; D: TRBD1; DNA: TGTGCCAGCAGCTTCGGACAGGGGAACTTTCAGCCCCAGCATTTT; CDR3: CASSFGQGNFQPQHF
J: TRBJ2-2; size: NA; V: TRBV28; D: NA; DNA: TGTGCCAGCAGTGTCCACAACACCGGGGAGCTGTTTTTT; CDR3: CASSVHNTGELFF
J: TRBJ2-4; size: few; V: TRBV20-1; D: NA; DNA: TGCAGTGTGCGTGGTGGAGAGGGACCGACTTTTGGCATTCAGTACTTC; CDR3: CSVRGGEGPTFGIQYF
J: TRBJ1-1; size: NA; V: TRBV5-1; D: NA; DNA: TGCGCCAGCAGCTTGGGCGACGAGAACACTGAAGCTTTCTTT; CDR3: CASSLGDENTEAFF
J: TRBJ1-2; size: NA; V: TRBV5-1; D: NA; DNA: TGCGCCAGCAGCGGGCGCTACCCAGGGGCCGGGTATGGCTACACCTTC; CDR3: CASSGRYPGAGYGYTF
J: TRBJ2-5; size: NA; V: TRBV5-4; D: NA; DNA: TGTGCCAGCAGCCCGGGACCTCAAGAGACCCAGTACTTC; CDR3: CASSPGPQETQYF
J: TRBJ2-7; size: NA; V: TRBV5-8; D: NA; DNA: TGTGCCAGCAGCTTGGCCGGGAACGAGCAGTACTTC; CDR3: CASSLAGNEQYF
J: TRBJ2-5; size: NA; V: TRBV27; D: NA; DNA: TGTGCCAGCAGTTTAATGGGTAACCAAGAGACCCAGTACTTC; CDR3: CASSLMGNQETQYF
J: TRBJ2-1; size: few; V: TRBV24-1; D: NA; DNA: TGTGCCACCAGTTACAACCGGGAGAGCTCCTACAATGAGCAGTTCTTC; CDR3: CATSYNRESSYNEQFF
J: TRBJ1-1; size: NA; V: TRBV6-1; D: NA; DNA: TGTGCCAGCACCACGGGGAGAACTGAAGCTTTCTTT; CDR3: CASTTGRTEAFF
J: TRBJ2-7; size: NA; V: TRBV20-1; D: NA; DNA: TGCAGTGCTATGGAGGGCCGAGTCTACGAGCAGTACTTC; CDR3: CSAMEGRVYEQYF
J: TRBJ2-5; size: NA; V: TRBV20-1; D: TRBD2; DNA: TGCAGTGCTCCCACTCGGACTAGCATTGAGACCCAGTACTTC; CDR3: CSAPTRTSIETQYF
J: TRBJ2-1; size: NA; V: TRBV6-2/TRBV6-3; D: TRBD2; DNA: TGTGCCAGCAGCCTCGGGACTAGCGGAGAGCAGTTCTTC; CDR3: CASSLGTSGEQFF
J: TRBJ1-1; size: NA; V: TRBV2; D: NA; DNA: TGTGCCAGCCAGGGAGGCATTTGGATCGACACTGAAGCTTTCTTT; CDR3: CASQGGIWIDTEAFF
J: TRBJ2-3; size: NA; V: TRBV24-1; D: NA; DNA: TGTGCCACCAGTGGTATTGCAGGGGCAACAGATACGCAGTATTTT; CDR3: CATSGIAGATDTQYF
J: TRBJ1-1; size: once; V: TRBV27; D: NA; DNA: TGTGCCAGCAGTTTAGCTCCAGGGGACACTGAAGCTTTCTTT; CDR3: CASSLAPGDTEAFF
J: TRBJ1-5; size: large; V: TRBV27; D: NA; DNA: TGTGCCAGCAGCCCGGACAGCCGCACCAATCAGCCCCAGCATTTT; CDR3: CASSPDSRTNQPQHF
J: TRBJ1-1; size: large; V: TRBV10-1; D: TRBD1; DNA: TGCGCCAGCAGTGCCTCCTCGGGGGGGACAGCTCGAAAGACTGAAGCTTTCTTT; CDR3: CASSASSGGTARKTEAFF
J: TRBJ2-7; size: NA; V: TRBV19; D: NA; DNA: TGTGCCAGTAGCCCAAGGCCGACAGTGGGGGAGCAGTACTTC; CDR3: CASSPRPTVGEQYF
J: TRBJ2-7; size: NA; V: TRBV21-1; D: NA; DNA: TGTGCCAGCACCGATAGCGGGACAAAGGACGAGCAGTACTTC; CDR3: CASTDSGTKDEQYF
J: TRBJ2-1; size: NA; V: TRBV10-3; D: NA; DNA: TGTGCCATCAGGCGAAATGGGGATGAGCAGTTCTTC; CDR3: CAIRRNGDEQFF
J: TRBJ1-3; size: NA; V: TRBV21-1; D: NA; DNA: TGTGCCAGCAGCAAAGTGTGGACCGCCTCTGGAAACACCATATATTTT; CDR3: CASSKVWTASGNTIYF
J: TRBJ2-1; size: once; V: TRBV20-1; D: NA; DNA: TGCAGTGCTAGGCAGGACAGTTACAATGAGCAGTTCTTC; CDR3: CSARQDSYNEQFF
J: TRBJ1-3; size: NA; V: TRBV28; D: NA; DNA: TGTGCCAGTAGTTTGGTGGCACCCAGTGGCACCATATATTTT; CDR3: CASSLVAPSGTIYF